This T cell receptor beta chain was retrieved from a study of blood T cell repertoires in COVID-19. Germline CDR1 MNHEY, CDR2 SVGAGI. The CDR3 is 14 amino acids. Between the trimmed V and J ends, which lost 2 bases and 2 bases, there was a span of 8 bases. Clones were sequenced by immunoSEQ multiplex PCR, and TCRdb holds only the in-frame ones, with some missing. Of tens of thousands of clones in the sample, 85% to 90% are singletons; the top ten hold 43%. During active infection, Seattle patients enrolled and were then monitored through disease. This clonotype was sampled from an older woman with COVID-19, enrolled during active disease. Sequenced sample: peripheral blood. V usage is TRBV6-5 and J usage is TRBJ2-3; D is uncertain. DNA for the CDR3: TGTGCCAGCAGTTACGGGCCGGCCACAGATACGCAGTATTTT. Protein sequence: CASSYGPATDTQYF.